A selection of T cell receptor beta chains follows, all from one sample in a study of cytomegalovirus exposure and HLA in healthy donors. Here immunoSEQ multiplex PCR was the method, and the copy in TCRdb shows in-frame clones only, minus some. The profile shows 200,000 to 250,000 clones, 70% to 80% of them singletons. Sequenced input: PBMCs. The origin of the receptors is a woman aged 25 to 39 in good health and CMV-seronegative. The conserved cysteine and the conserved F or W are not part of the CDR3 here. Where a row states a size, it is once, few, many or the class of an expanded clone; other rows omit it.

clone size	J gene	V gene	CDR3 protein
.	TRBJ1-1	TRBV7-3	ASSSGQGELEAF
.	TRBJ2-5	TRBV4-2	ASSQSGGTPETQY
few	TRBJ2-5	TRBV5-4	ASSAPGTGEETQY
.	TRBJ1-2	TRBV5-8	ASSLTFEGAYT
.	TRBJ1-4	TRBV19	ASSTKGQGSVGYEKLF
.	TRBJ1-2	TRBV19	ASGGAGVGMFYT
.	TRBJ1-2	TRBV27	ASSLRQGDSLPYGYT
few	TRBJ2-1	TRBV18	ASSYLWEGLNEQF
.	TRBJ2-7	TRBV19	ASSASGNYEQY
.	TRBJ2-2	TRBV7-9	SSSWRDRGSRTGELF
.	TRBJ2-4	TRBV4-1	ASSQDHRGDVAKNIQY
.	TRBJ1-1	TRBV11-3	ASSLRRQGPSAF
.	TRBJ1-3	TRBV2	ASSDDRGIAGNTIY
.	TRBJ2-2	TRBV9	ASSVNRREVTGELF
few	TRBJ2-7	TRBV5-5	ASSLVPGGRTTPYEQY
once	TRBJ2-5	TRBV11-1	ASSPRTSGRAFGQETQY
.	TRBJ2-5	TRBV10-3	AISEGGGAGETQY
.	TRBJ1-3	TRBV29-1	SVVGQAGNTIY
.	TRBJ1-4	TRBV6-1	ASSPGPGLNEKLF
.	TRBJ1-6	TRBV6-4	ASSETGASPLH
.	TRBJ2-2	TRBV11-3	ASSLGEMNTGELF
.	TRBJ1-1	TRBV5-1	ASSPVTGALNTEAF
.	TRBJ2-7	TRBV2	ASSRDRGFEQY
.	TRBJ1-1	TRBV5-4	ASPWDTGNTEAF
.	TRBJ2-5	TRBV5-6	ASSPDRVLQETQY
.	TRBJ2-2	TRBV7-2	ASSLPLSPHTGELF
.	TRBJ2-5	TRBV30	AWSVPGQGWGETQY
few	TRBJ1-5	TRBV19	ASSLAGGANQPQH
.	TRBJ1-1	TRBV27	ASTRLSGPGDTEAF
.	TRBJ2-7	TRBV6-1	ASKALAGAEQY
.	TRBJ2-1	TRBV7-2	ASSLVQLAGNYNEQF